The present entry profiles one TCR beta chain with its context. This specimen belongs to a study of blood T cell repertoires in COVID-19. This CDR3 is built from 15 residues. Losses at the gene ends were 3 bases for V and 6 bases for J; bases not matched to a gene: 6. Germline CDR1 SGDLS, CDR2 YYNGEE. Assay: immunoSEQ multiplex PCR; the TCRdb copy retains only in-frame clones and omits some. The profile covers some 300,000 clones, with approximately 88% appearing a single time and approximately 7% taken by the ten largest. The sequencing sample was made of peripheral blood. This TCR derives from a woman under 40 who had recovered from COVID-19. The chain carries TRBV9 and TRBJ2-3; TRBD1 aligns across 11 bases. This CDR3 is CASSERTGGRDTQYF. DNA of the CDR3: TGTGCCAGCAGCGAGAGGACAGGGGGCCGTGATACGCAGTATTTT.